The subject of this entry is one TCR beta chain. Its antigen is not identified. Using RNA transcripts as the source, TCR beta CDR3 regions were amplified. Carried out on the TCR CDR3, a first-round RT-PCR used the HTBI primer set. MiXCR, run by TCRdb on the multiplex PCR reads, gives a single entry per CDR3 protein. This sample has 350,000 to 400,000 distinct CDR3 sequences; 15% to 20% occur once, and the top ten carry 3.5% to 4%. PBMCs were collected from an approximately 9.2 ml volume of fresh peripheral blood. The CDR3 has 13 residues. The V and J ends lost 0 bases and 6 bases, in that order; junction bases with no gene match: 1. The V gene's germline CDR1 is SGHTA and CDR2 FQGTGA. The sample belongs to a study of T cells in Graves' hyperthyroidism and ophthalmopathy. Overall study results and limits: Also found in blood were most expanded thyroid clonotypes above 0.001.

The sequenced material came from blood. The origin of this receptor is a woman between 18 and 29 years old with Graves' hyperthyroidism. The V gene is TRBV7-3, the J gene TRBJ2-7; 8 nucleotides align to TRBD1. Here the CDR3 DNA reads TGTGCCAGCAGCTTAACACAGGGGGGCGAGCAGTACTTC. Translation: CASSLTQGGEQYF.